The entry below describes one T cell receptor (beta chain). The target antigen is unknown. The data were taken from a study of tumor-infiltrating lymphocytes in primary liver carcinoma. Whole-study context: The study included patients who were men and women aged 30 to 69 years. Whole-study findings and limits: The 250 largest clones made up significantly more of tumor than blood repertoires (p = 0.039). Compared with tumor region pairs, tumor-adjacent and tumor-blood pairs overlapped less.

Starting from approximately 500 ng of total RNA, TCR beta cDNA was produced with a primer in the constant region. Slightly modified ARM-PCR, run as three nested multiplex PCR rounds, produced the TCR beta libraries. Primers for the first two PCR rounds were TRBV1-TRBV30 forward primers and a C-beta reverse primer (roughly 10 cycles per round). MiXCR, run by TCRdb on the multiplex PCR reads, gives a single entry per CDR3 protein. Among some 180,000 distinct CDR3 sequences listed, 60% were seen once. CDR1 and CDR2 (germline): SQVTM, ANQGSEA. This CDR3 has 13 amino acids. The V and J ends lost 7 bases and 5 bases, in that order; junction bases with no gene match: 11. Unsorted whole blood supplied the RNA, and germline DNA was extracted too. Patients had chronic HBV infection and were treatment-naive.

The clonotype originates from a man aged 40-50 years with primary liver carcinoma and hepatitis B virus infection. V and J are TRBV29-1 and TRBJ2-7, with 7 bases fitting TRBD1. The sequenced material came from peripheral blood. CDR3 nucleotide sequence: TGCAGCGCCGGCACAGGGGACGGCCACGAGCAGTACTTC. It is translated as CSAGTGDGHEQYF.